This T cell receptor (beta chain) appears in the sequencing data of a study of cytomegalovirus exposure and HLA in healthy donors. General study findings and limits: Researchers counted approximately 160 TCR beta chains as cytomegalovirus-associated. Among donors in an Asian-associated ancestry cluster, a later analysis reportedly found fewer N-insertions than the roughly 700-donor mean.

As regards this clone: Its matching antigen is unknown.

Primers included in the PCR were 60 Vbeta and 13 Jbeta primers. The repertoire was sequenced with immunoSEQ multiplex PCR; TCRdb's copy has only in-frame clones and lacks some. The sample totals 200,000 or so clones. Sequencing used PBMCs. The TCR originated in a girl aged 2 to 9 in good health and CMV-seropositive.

The CDR3 DNA reads as TGCGCCAGCAGCTTGGCTGATATAGCGGGAGACTTCGCGGTCTACAATGAGCAGTTCTTC. As protein: CASSLADIAGDFAVYNEQFF. The rearrangement links TRBV5-1 to TRBJ2-1; 9 bases are a match to TRBD2. Germline lookup yields CDR1 SGHRS and CDR2 YFSETQ. CDR3 length: 20 amino acids. Trimming took 0 bases from V and 3 from J; bases not matched to a gene: 16.